This T cell receptor (beta chain) was retrieved from a study of T-cell memory formation after mild COVID-19. Study-level information: The two donors had largely donor-specific TCR clusters.

Employing constant-segment primers, 5'RACE generated TCR alpha and TCR beta cDNA libraries bearing sample barcodes and UMIs. TCRdb used MiXCR to reprocess the 5' RACE reads, holding one entry per CDR3 protein. The top ten hold around 12% of the sample, which has just over 400,000 distinct CDR3 sequences, more than 20% seen once. The trim removed 0 bases at V and 4 bases at J, leaving 8 bases unmatched. Germline V CDR1 and CDR2: SNHLY, FYNNEI. CDR3 length: 18 residues. Concerning this clonotype itself: The antigen remains undetermined.

Findings of the study overall: Pre-infection memory held some responding clones, suggesting pre-existing cross-reactive T cells responded.

This TCR derives from an adult woman who had mild COVID-19 (a few samples of this study predate the infection). Cell type and time point are not known. Sequenced input: PBMCs or a T cell subset sorted from them (not recorded which). The rearrangement links TRBV2 to TRBJ2-5; the match to TRBD2 covers 13 bases. The CDR3 DNA is TGTGCCAGCAGTGAAGCGCCGGGACTAGCGGGGCAAATAGAGACCCAGTACTTC. It translates to CASSEAPGLAGQIETQYF.